Sequencing of this T cell receptor (beta chain) was carried out in a study of cytomegalovirus exposure and HLA in healthy donors. Study observations and caveats: The study recorded 160 or so TCR beta chains that were cytomegalovirus-associated.

This clone was found a few times. Its antigen is as yet unknown. The V and J ends lost 0 bases and 3 bases, in that order; junction bases with no gene match: 12. The CDR3 extends over 18 amino acids. CDR1 and CDR2 from the germline V gene are SGDLS and YYNGEE. The study ran its PCR with 60 Vbeta and 13 Jbeta primers. Here immunoSEQ multiplex PCR was the method, and the copy in TCRdb shows in-frame clones only, minus some. This table has 130,000 to 150,000 clones, around 76% appearing once. Sequencing was done on a sample of PBMCs. V gene TRBV9 combines with J gene TRBJ2-3; 8 nucleotides line up with TRBD2. The source of this sequence is a male donor in good health and CMV-seronegative. CDR3 protein: CASSVGRASGSGTDTQYF. As DNA, the CDR3 is TGTGCCAGCAGCGTAGGGAGGGCTAGCGGGTCTGGGACAGATACGCAGTATTTT.